The 5 T cell receptor beta chains given below trace back to one sample, sequenced in a study of tumor and adjacent non-tumor tissue in lung cancer. No cell sorting was done before RNA was extracted from the tissue. TCRbeta libraries were built with three rounds of nested PCR, modified from ARM-PCR. TCRdb reprocessed the multiplex PCR reads via MiXCR and lists one record per CDR3 protein. This repertoire shows 65,000 to 70,000 distinct CDR3 sequences, 55% to 75% found once; its top ten account for over 20%. The sequencing input was lung tumor tissue. The receptors come from a man aged 50 to 59 with non-small cell lung cancer.

As to this clonotype: A read error may account for a junction end that differs from germline. The chain is built from TRBV11-2 and TRBJ1-1; D gene unclear. CDR1 and CDR2 from the germline V gene are SGHAT and FQNNGV. The CDR3 runs 15 residues. CDR3 DNA: TGTGCCAGCAGCTTAGAAGGCAGAATAAACACTAAAGCTTTCTTT. It specifies CASSLEGRINTKAFF.

With respect to this clonotype: At one end the junction does not follow the germline gene, possibly because of a read error. The chain carries TRBV29-1 and TRBJ2-1; TRBD2 is a possible D gene (6 bases). From germline, CDR1 is SQVTM and CDR2 ANQGSEA. The CDR3 runs to 15 residues. CDR3 in amino acids: CGVEDRKGAGNEQFF. The DNA of the CDR3 is TGCGGCGTTGAAGATCGGAAGGGCGCGGGAAATGAGCAGTTCTTC.

As concerns this clonotype: A junction end diverges from the germline sequence, so it may reflect a read error. J is TRBJ2-1 and V is TRBV7-8; D unresolved. Germline CDR1 SGHVS, CDR2 FQNEAQ. The CDR3 runs to 15 residues. The CDR3 protein is CAGSLDVGTYNEQSF. For the CDR3, the DNA is TGTGCCGGCAGCTTAGATGTGGGTACCTACAATGAGCAGTCCTTC.

Comment on this clonotype: Since a much larger clone is just one base distant, this may be a read error. This rearrangement joins TRBV25-1 to TRBJ2-5; D possibly corresponds to TRBD2 (5 bases). The CDR3 runs to 16 residues. V lost 2 bases and J 10 bases, leaving 23 bases between the germline ends. The germline V gene encodes CDR1 MGHDK and CDR2 SYGVNS. CDR3 in amino acids: CASSEVMAGRTGIQYF. The CDR3 region has the DNA TGTGCCAGCAGTGAAGTTATGGCAGGTAGAACGGGGATCCAGTACTTC.

In its sample, this clonotype was seen many times. The chain recombines TRBV7-2 with TRBJ2-2; D call uncertain. Trimming cost V 1 base and J 0 bases, with 9 bases left between them. Germline CDR1 and CDR2: SGHTA and FQGNSA. The CDR3 totals 16 residues. CDR3 DNA sequence: TGTGCCAGCAGCTTAGGAGTCTTAGCGAACACCGGGGAGCTGTTTTTT. Translated: CASSLGVLANTGELFF.